These 26 T cell receptor beta chains share one sample of origin, sequenced in a study of blood T cells in healthy people across ages (dated by TCRdb to between 2015 and 2016). Receptor libraries were prepared by 5' RACE. Sequencing used an Illumina HiSeq 2500. The second PCR ran for about 7 to 11 cycles and used a J-beta primer mix along with a sample-barcoded 5' primer. The public reads were reprocessed in TCRdb via fastp at Q25 and MiXCR, keeping in-frame beta chains. Identical CDR3 proteins give one entry, which carries the most common genes and DNA. The sample profile shows 2 million or so distinct CDR3 sequences; about 50% of them were found once. Roughly 2% of the sample goes to the ten largest clones. Sequenced material: blood. The receptors derive from a woman in her thirties or forties in good health.

The chain links TRBV11-2 to TRBJ2-3, with a tentative D call TRBD2 (5 bases). V dropped 10 bases and J dropped 6 bases, with 17 bases sitting between them. Germline V gene lookup returns CDR1 SGHAT and CDR2 FQNNGV. The CDR3 is 13 residues long. CDR3 amino acids: CATRGRNQDTQYF. CDR3 nucleotide sequence: TGTGCCACCCGGGGTAGGAATCAGGATACGCAGTATTTT.

Regarding this clonotype: At one of its ends the junction is not consistent with the germline gene, which may arise from a read error. The chain has TRBV7-2 and TRBJ2-4, with D unclear. This CDR3 contains 14 residues. Germline V gives CDR1 SGHTA, CDR2 FQGNSA. CDR3 nucleotides: TGTGCCGGCAGCTTGCAGGCCCTGCAGAACATTCAGTACTTC. It translates to CAGSLQALQNIQYF.

This clonotype was counted a few times. The chain couples TRBV20-1 to TRBJ1-1; D is uncertain. The CDR3 totals 11 residues. With 0 bases removed from V and 6 bases from J, the gap between germline ends came to 5 bases. Germline CDR1 DFQATT, CDR2 SNEGSKA (reference sequence). CDR3: CSARELSEAFF. DNA for the CDR3: TGCAGTGCTAGAGAACTATCTGAAGCTTTCTTT.

The chain combines TRBV18 with TRBJ2-7; the D gene could be TRBD1 or TRBD2 (6 bases each). Between the trimmed V and J ends, which lost 5 bases and 4 bases, there was a span of 15 bases. The CDR3 has 14 residues. Germline CDR1 is KGHSH and CDR2 is LQKENI. Here the CDR3 DNA reads TGTGCCAGCTCAGGAGGCGGGGACAATTACGAGCAGTACTTC. Its protein is CASSGGGDNYEQYF.

This chain uses TRBV10-3 with TRBJ1-4, with D uncertain. Between the trimmed V and J ends, which lost 5 bases and 4 bases, there was a span of 2 bases. The CDR3 extends over 11 amino acids. CDR1 and CDR2 (germline): ENHRY, SYGVKD. In nucleotides, the CDR3 is TGTGCCATCAGTAATAATGAAAAACTGTTTTTT. Amino acids: CAISNNEKLFF.

The chain couples TRBV18 to TRBJ1-3; the D is unclear. CDR3 size: 14 residues. Trimming took off 6 bases at V and 4 bases at J, with 13 bases between the two ends. CDR1 KGHSH and CDR2 LQKENI come from the germline V gene. CDR3 sequence reads: CASSPAGAGNTIYF. In nucleotides, the CDR3 is TGTGCCAGCTCGCCCGCCGGAGCCGGAAACACCATATATTTT.

This clonotype was observed a few times. The chain carries TRBV27 and TRBJ1-2; D unclear. Trimming stripped 6 bases from V and 6 bases from J, with 26 bases between. This CDR3 comprises 17 residues. CDR1 MNHEY and CDR2 SMNVEV come from the germline V gene (reference sequence). The CDR3 spells CASSDASVLGPTNGYTF. The CDR3 DNA follows: TGTGCCAGCAGCGATGCCTCAGTACTCGGGCCGACCAATGGCTACACCTTC.

The genes are TRBV20-1 and TRBJ2-3; D possibly uses TRBD1 or TRBD2 (5 bases each). The CDR3 sequence is 15 residues long. Trimming left V 6 bases short and J 1 base short, with 17 bases between. Germline V lookup: CDR1 DFQATT, CDR2 SNEGSKA (reference sequence). The CDR3 region has the DNA TGCAGTGCCGCTAGGTGGGACCGCCGCACAGATACGCAGTATTTT. This translates into CSAARWDRRTDTQYF.

The chain combines TRBV20-1 with TRBJ1-5, with 8 bases fitting TRBD1. V trimming: 3 bases; J trimming: 0 bases; junction bases outside the gene matches: 4. In germline, CDR1 is DFQATT, CDR2 SNEGSKA (reference sequence). The CDR3 is made up of 15 amino acids. The CDR3 DNA reads TGCAGTGCTAGGGGACAGGCGCTTAGCAATCAGCCCCAGCATTTT. It translates to CSARGQALSNQPQHF.

This clonotype has only a few counts. The CDR3 DNA follows: TGCAGTGCTAGAGACATAGAGACCGGGACAGGAATCCCTGGGGCCAACGTCCTGACTTTC. Translating it yields CSARDIETGTGIPGANVLTF. The chain joins TRBV20-1 to TRBJ2-6; 8 bases align to TRBD1. The CDR3 runs to 20 residues. Trimming took 0 bases from V and 2 from J; bases not matched to a gene: 15. Germline assignment: CDR1 DFQATT and CDR2 SNEGSKA (reference sequence).

The chain has TRBV12-3 or TRBV12-4 and TRBJ2-1; D possibly uses TRBD1 or TRBD2 (6 bases each). This CDR3 spans 17 amino acids. Trimming shortened V by 4 bases and J by 4 bases, and 20 bases separated the two germline ends. This chain's CDR3 is CASSSQTGAEIYNEQFF. In DNA, the CDR3 is TGTGCCAGCAGTTCCCAGACGGGGGCTGAGATATACAATGAGCAGTTCTTC.

The rearrangement uses TRBV6-2 or TRBV6-3 and TRBJ2-7; 10 bases fit TRBD1. Germline V CDR1 and CDR2: MNHEY, SVGEGT. The CDR3 runs to 14 residues. J lost 6 bases, V lost 2 bases, and 4 bases had no gene match. For the CDR3, the DNA is TGTGCCAGCAGTTACATGACAGGGGGCGGCGAGCAGTACGTC. This sequence encodes CASSYMTGGGEQYV.

The chain couples TRBV9 to TRBJ1-1, with 7 bases aligning to TRBD1. CDR3 length: 13 residues. The V gene's germline CDR1 is SGDLS and CDR2 YYNGEE. V shed 3 bases and J 6 bases; nucleotides not matched to a gene: 5. CDR3 loop: CASSETGYSEAFF. For the CDR3, the DNA is TGTGCCAGCAGCGAGACAGGGTATTCTGAAGCTTTCTTT.

The DNA of the CDR3 is TGTGCCAGCAGTTACTCGACTGGTGGGGTGACCTACGAGCAGTACTTC. Amino acids: CASSYSTGGVTYEQYF. This chain joins TRBV6-5 and TRBJ2-7; D gene unclear. Trimming cost V 0 bases and J 2 bases, with 14 bases left between them. This CDR3 has 16 residues. Germline V lookup: CDR1 MNHEY, CDR2 SVGAGI.

This clonotype was found a few times. This rearrangement joins TRBV10-3 to TRBJ1-2, with D possibly matching TRBD1 (5 bases). Deletions cut 0 bases from V and 3 bases from J, with 14 bases between. This CDR3 spans 16 amino acids. Germline V gene sequence: CDR1 ENHRY, CDR2 SYGVKD. DNA for the CDR3: TGTGCCATCAGTGAGTCGATGGGACGACGGGACTATGGCTACACCTTC. Translating it yields CAISESMGRRDYGYTF.

This clonotype appeared a few times. The junction shows a germline mismatch at one end, possibly a read error. The V and J genes are TRBV10-2 and TRBJ2-5, with D possibly matching TRBD2 (5 bases). CDR1 WSHSY and CDR2 SAAADI come from the germline V gene. This CDR3 has 13 amino acids. The CDR3 reads CASSDPDGENQYF. CDR3 in DNA: TGCGCCAGCAGTGACCCGGACGGGGAGAACCAGTACTTC.

The chain employs TRBV15 and TRBJ2-6; D is unclear. The CDR3 length is 13 residues. The germline V and J ends were trimmed by 6 bases and 1 base, with 4 bases remaining between them. Germline V gene sequence: CDR1 LNHNV, CDR2 YYDKDF (reference sequence). DNA for the CDR3: TGTGCCACCAGGGCTTCTGGGGCCAACGTCCTGACTTTC. Residues: CATRASGANVLTF.

The V gene is TRBV12-3 or TRBV12-4, the J gene TRBJ2-1; D is undetermined. Trimming removed 5 bases at V and 9 bases at J, with 14 bases between. The CDR3 has 13 residues. The CDR3 region is CASSVGPSSEQFF. CDR3 nucleotide sequence: TGTGCCAGCAGTGTCGGGCCAAGCAGTGAGCAGTTCTTC.

This clonotype was seen a few times. V gene TRBV6-2 or TRBV6-3 combines with J gene TRBJ2-3, with 8 bases identical to TRBD2. CDR1 and CDR2 (germline): MNHEY, SVGEGT. After removal of 7 bases from V and 6 bases from J, the junction contained 12 bases not matched to a gene. This CDR3 is built from 15 residues. The CDR3, as DNA: TGTGCCAGCACCTATGGGGGGACTAGAGTGGATACGCAGTATTTT. Translated: CASTYGGTRVDTQYF.

The genes are TRBV28 and TRBJ2-7, with a tentative D call TRBD2 (6 bases). The germline gives CDR1 MDHEN, CDR2 SYDVKM. Trimming pared 10 bases from V and 1 base from J, leaving 14 bases between. CDR3 length: 13 amino acids. The CDR3 spells CATQRADSYEQYF. The CDR3 DNA reads as TGTGCCACCCAGCGGGCGGATTCCTACGAGCAGTACTTC.

This clonotype was detected only a few times. The chain joins TRBV7-2 to TRBJ2-1, with TRBD2 identical over 9 bases. Trimming removed 5 bases from V and 9 bases from J; junction bases left unmatched: 11. This CDR3 has 15 amino acids. In germline, CDR1 is SGHTA, CDR2 FQGNSA. CDR3 residues: CASSVSIAGAGEQFF. Written as DNA, the CDR3 is TGTGCCAGCAGCGTCTCAATAGCGGGGGCGGGTGAGCAGTTCTTC. Based on the CDR3 plus reference TRBV7-2 and TRBJ2-1, the full variable domain is GAGVSQSPSNKVTEKGKDVELRCDPISGHTALYWYRQSLGQGLEFLIYFQGNSAPDKSGLPSDRFSAERTGGSVSTLTIQRTQQEDSAVYLCASSVSIAGAGEQFFGPGTRLTVL.

The chain carries TRBV6-6 and TRBJ2-3; TRBD2 matches 8 bases. The junction had 8 bases not matched to a gene; V was cut back by 6 bases and J by 0 bases. The CDR3 sequence is 16 residues long. Germline-derived CDR1 and CDR2 are MNHNY and SVGAGI (reference sequence). The CDR3 region has the DNA TGTGCCAGCAGATCCCAGCGGGGGTGGAGCACAGATACGCAGTATTTT. Translating it yields CASRSQRGWSTDTQYF.

The rearrangement uses TRBV4-1 and TRBJ2-7; D unclear. Between the trimmed V and J ends, which lost 1 base and 0 bases, there was a span of 10 bases. This CDR3 is 15 amino acids long. Per germline, CDR1 MGHRA and CDR2 YSYEKL. The CDR3 bases are TGCGCCAGCAGCCAAGGCTCCTACAGCTCCTACGAGCAGTACTTC. This codes for CASSQGSYSSYEQYF.

The J gene is TRBJ2-1, the V gene TRBV5-1; D gene ambiguous. V lost 2 bases to trimming and J lost 0 bases, with 12 bases between them. The CDR3 is made up of 16 amino acids. The germline CDR1 and CDR2 sequences are SGHRS and YFSETQ. CDR3 in DNA: TGCGCCAGCAGCTTACAAGGCTACGGCTCCTACAATGAGCAGTTCTTC. This gives the protein CASSLQGYGSYNEQFF.

The chain recombines TRBV4-3 with TRBJ2-5; the D gene is possibly TRBD2 (6 bases). The V and J ends lost 3 bases and 5 bases respectively, with 16 bases between them. CDR1 and CDR2 (germline): LGHNA, YSLEER. The CDR3 has 15 amino acids. The CDR3: CASSQSSGTGETQYF. The CDR3 DNA reads as TGCGCCAGCAGCCAGTCTTCCGGGACTGGGGAGACCCAGTACTTC.

The chain couples TRBV5-6 to TRBJ2-5, with 8 bases aligning to TRBD2. V lost 6 bases, J lost 5 bases, and 15 bases stayed unmatched. CDR1 SGHDT and CDR2 YYEEEE come from the germline V gene. The length of the CDR3 is 16 residues. The CDR3 is CASTHLGTSISETQYF. DNA of the CDR3: TGTGCCAGCACCCACCTGGGGACTAGTATTTCGGAGACCCAGTACTTC.